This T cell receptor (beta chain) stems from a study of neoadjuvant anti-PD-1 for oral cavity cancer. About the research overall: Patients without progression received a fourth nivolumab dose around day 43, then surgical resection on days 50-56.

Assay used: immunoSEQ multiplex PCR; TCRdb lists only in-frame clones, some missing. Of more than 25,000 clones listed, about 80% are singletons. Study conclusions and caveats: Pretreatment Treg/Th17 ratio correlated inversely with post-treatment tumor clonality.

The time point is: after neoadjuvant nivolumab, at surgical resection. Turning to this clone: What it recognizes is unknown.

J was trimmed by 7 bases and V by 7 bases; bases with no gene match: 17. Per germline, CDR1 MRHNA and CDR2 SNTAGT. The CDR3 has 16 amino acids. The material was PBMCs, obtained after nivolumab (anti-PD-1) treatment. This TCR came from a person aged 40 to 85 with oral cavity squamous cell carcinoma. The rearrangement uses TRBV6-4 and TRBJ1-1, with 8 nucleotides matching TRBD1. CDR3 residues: CASTSKGQALSLEAFF. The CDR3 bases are TGTGCCAGCACCTCAAAGGGACAGGCCTTATCCCTTGAAGCTTTCTTT.